This T cell receptor (beta chain) was sequenced in a study of cytomegalovirus exposure and HLA in healthy donors. A multiplex PCR was run with 60 Vbeta primers and 13 Jbeta primers. Repertoires were generated with immunoSEQ multiplex PCR, while TCRdb's copy carries only in-frame clones and drops some. The data contain 95,000 to 150,000 clones, 78% of them seen just once; the ten biggest clones take up roughly a tenth. V lost 2 bases and J lost 5, with 18 bases in between. The CDR3 covers 16 residues. In germline, CDR1 is MNHEY, CDR2 SMNVEV (reference sequence). Sequencing input: PBMCs. The source of this sequence is a man younger than 40 in good health and CMV-seropositive. The V and J genes are TRBV27 and TRBJ1-2; D might be TRBD1 (5 bases). DNA for the CDR3: TGTGCCAGCAGTTTAGGTGGGGCAGGGTTGGGTTATGGCTACACCTTC. Residues: CASSLGGAGLGYGYTF.